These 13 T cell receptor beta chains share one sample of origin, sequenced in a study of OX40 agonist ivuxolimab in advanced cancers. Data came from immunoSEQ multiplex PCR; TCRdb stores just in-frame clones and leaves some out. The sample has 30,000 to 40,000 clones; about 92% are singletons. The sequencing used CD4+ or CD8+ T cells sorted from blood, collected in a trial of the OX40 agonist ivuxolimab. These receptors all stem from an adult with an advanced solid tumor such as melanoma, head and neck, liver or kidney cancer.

The CDR3 here is CASSSDYAETQYF. The CDR3 bases are TGCGCCAGCAGCTCTGACTACGCGGAGACCCAGTACTTC. This chain uses TRBV5-1 with TRBJ2-5; possibly TRBD2 for D (5 bases). From germline, CDR1 is SGHRS and CDR2 YFSETQ. The CDR3 has 13 residues. Trimming removed 3 bases from V and 5 bases from J, with 11 bases in between. The complete variable domain, with remaining parts taken from reference TRBV5-1 and TRBJ2-5, reads KAGVTQTPRYLIKTRGQQVTLSCSPISGHRSVSWYQQTPGQGLQFLFEYFSETQRNKGNFPGRFSGRQFSNSRSEMNVSTLELGDSALYLCASSSDYAETQYFGPGTRLLVL.

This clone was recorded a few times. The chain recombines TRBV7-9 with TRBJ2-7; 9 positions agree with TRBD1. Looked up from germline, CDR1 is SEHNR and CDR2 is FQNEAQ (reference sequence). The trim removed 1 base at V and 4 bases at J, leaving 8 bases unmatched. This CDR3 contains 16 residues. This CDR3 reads CASSLVQGTGPYEQYF. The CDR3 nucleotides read TGTGCCAGCAGCTTAGTCCAAGGGACAGGGCCTTACGAGCAGTACTTC.

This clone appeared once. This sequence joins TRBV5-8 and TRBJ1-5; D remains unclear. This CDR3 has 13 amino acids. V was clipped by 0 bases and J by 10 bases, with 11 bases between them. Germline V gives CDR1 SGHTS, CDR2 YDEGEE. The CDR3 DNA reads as TGTGCCAGCAGCTTGGCCGAGTGGTCACCCCAGCATTTT. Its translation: CASSLAEWSPQHF.

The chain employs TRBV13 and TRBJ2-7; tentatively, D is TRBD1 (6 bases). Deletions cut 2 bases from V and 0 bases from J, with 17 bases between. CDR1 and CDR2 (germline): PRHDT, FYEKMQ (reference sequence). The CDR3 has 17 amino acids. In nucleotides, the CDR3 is TGTGCCAGCAGCTTATCCCTGGGTACAGGGCTCTCCTACGAGCAGTACTTC. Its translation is CASSLSLGTGLSYEQYF. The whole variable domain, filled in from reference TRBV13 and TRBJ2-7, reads AAGVIQSPRHLIKEKRETATLKCYPIPRHDTVYWYQQGPGQDPQFLISFYEKMQSDKGSIPDRFSAQQFSDYHSELNMSSLELGDSALYFCASSLSLGTGLSYEQYFGPGTRLTVT.

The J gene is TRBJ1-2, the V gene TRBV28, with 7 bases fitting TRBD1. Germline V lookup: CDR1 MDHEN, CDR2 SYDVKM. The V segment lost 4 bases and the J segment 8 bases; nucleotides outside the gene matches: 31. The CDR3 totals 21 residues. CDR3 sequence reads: CASSSLSLSVYPRRGIGGYTF. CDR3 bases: TGTGCCAGCAGTTCCCTCTCCCTCTCCGTCTACCCGCGCAGGGGGATAGGGGGCTACACCTTC.

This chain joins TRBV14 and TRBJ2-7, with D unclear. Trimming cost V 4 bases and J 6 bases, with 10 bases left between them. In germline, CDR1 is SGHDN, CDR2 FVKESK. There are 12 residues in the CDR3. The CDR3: CASSLPLGEQYF. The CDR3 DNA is TGTGCCAGCAGCCTCCCCCTAGGCGAGCAGTACTTC.

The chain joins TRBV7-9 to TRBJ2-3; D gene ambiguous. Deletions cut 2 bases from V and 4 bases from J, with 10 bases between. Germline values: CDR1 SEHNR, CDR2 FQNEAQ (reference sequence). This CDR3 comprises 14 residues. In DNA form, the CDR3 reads TGTGCCAGCAGCTTAATGTCTCCGTCAGATACGCAGTATTTT. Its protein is CASSLMSPSDTQYF.

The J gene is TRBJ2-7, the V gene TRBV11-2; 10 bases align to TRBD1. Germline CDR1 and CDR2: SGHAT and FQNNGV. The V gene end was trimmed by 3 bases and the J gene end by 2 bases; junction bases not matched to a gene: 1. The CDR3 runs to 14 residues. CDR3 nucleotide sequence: TGTGCCAGCAGCTTTGGGACAGGGGCCTACGAGCAGTACTTC. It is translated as CASSFGTGAYEQYF.

The CDR3 DNA follows: TGTGCCTCCCAGGGGGGTAGGTACACTGAAGCTTTCTTT. It encodes CASQGGRYTEAFF. The gene calls are TRBV7-9 and TRBJ1-1; 7 bases match TRBD1. V lost 11 bases to trimming and J lost 3 bases; unmatched junction nucleotides: 9. CDR3 length equals 13 residues. In germline, CDR1 is SEHNR, CDR2 FQNEAQ (reference sequence).

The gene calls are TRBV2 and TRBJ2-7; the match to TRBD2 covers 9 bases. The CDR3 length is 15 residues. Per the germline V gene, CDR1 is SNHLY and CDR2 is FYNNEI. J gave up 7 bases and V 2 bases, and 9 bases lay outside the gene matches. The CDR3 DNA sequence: TGTGCCAGCAGTGAAAGGGCTAGCGGGGCCGGGGAGCAGTACTTC. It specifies CASSERASGAGEQYF.

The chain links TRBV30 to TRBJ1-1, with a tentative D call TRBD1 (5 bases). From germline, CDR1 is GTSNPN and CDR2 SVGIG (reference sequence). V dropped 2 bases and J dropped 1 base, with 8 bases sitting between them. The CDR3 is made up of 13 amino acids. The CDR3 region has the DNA TGTGCCTGGAGTCTCCAGGGGAACACTGAAGCTTTCTTT. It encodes CAWSLQGNTEAFF.

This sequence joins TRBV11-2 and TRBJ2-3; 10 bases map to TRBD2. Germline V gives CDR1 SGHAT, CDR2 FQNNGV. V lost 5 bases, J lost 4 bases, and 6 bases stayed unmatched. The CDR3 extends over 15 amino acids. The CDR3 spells CASSLIAGGPDTQYF. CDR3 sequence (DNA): TGTGCCAGCAGCCTAATAGCGGGAGGCCCAGATACGCAGTATTTT.

This CDR3 is CASSLMRTPVNEKLFF. The CDR3 nucleotides are TGTGCCAGCAGTTTAATGAGGACTCCGGTTAATGAAAAACTGTTTTTT. This rearrangement joins TRBV7-6 to TRBJ1-4; D is ambiguous. V was trimmed by 6 bases and J by 4 bases, leaving 18 bases between them. The CDR3 runs to 16 residues. The germline V gene has CDR1 SGHVS and CDR2 FNYEAQ.